This is a list of T cell receptor beta chains from one sample in a study of blood T cells in healthy people across ages. TCRdb passed the 5' RACE reads through MiXCR, listing each CDR3 protein once. The sample lists over 700,000 distinct CDR3 sequences, around 25% seen once, with 9.4% in the top ten. The data also belong to a second study, concerning T cells of mothers and their children.

The sequenced sample was blood. All receptors derive from a boy aged 5 to 17 in good health. The CDR3 runs from the conserved cysteine through the conserved F or W. Each record gives: V gene, J gene, clone size, D gene, CDR3 protein, CDR3 DNA. The D gene is left open where the match is weak. Size tells how often a clone was seen (once, few, many) or the class of an expanded clone, and some rows leave it out.

V: TRBV28; J: TRBJ2-7; size: -; D: TRBD2; CDR3: CASKRLAGSEEQYF; DNA: TGTGCCAGCAAGAGACTAGCGGGATCAGAAGAGCAGTACTTC
V: TRBV6-1; J: TRBJ2-1; size: -; D: -; CDR3: CASNSDSYNEQFF; DNA: TGTGCCAGCAATTCGGACAGTTACAATGAGCAGTTCTTC
V: TRBV5-1; J: TRBJ2-1; size: few; D: TRBD2; CDR3: CASSLAGLSGLAGNNEQFF; DNA: TGCGCCAGCAGCTTGGCGGGGCTATCGGGACTAGCGGGAAACAATGAGCAGTTCTTC
V: TRBV7-9; J: TRBJ2-5; size: -; D: -; CDR3: CASSFPPTEETQYF; DNA: TGTGCCAGCAGCTTCCCCCCCACCGAAGAGACCCAGTACTTC
V: TRBV2; J: TRBJ2-1; size: -; D: -; CDR3: CASLWAYNEQFF; DNA: TGTGCCAGCCTCTGGGCGTACAATGAGCAGTTCTTC
V: TRBV20-1; J: TRBJ2-7; size: -; D: TRBD1; CDR3: CSAIDRDDEQYF; DNA: TGCAGTGCCATCGACAGGGACGACGAGCAGTACTTC
V: TRBV29-1; J: TRBJ1-1; size: -; D: -; CDR3: CSVRGRTNTEAFF; DNA: TGCAGCGTCCGTGGACGGACGAACACTGAAGCTTTCTTT
V: TRBV10-3; J: TRBJ2-7; size: -; D: TRBD1; CDR3: CAITPGQGDEQYF; DNA: TGTGCCATCACCCCGGGACAGGGCGACGAGCAGTACTTC
V: TRBV7-9; J: TRBJ1-4; size: -; D: -; CDR3: CASSFTALNEKLFF; DNA: TGTGCCAGCAGCTTTACGGCACTCAATGAAAAACTGTTTTTT
V: TRBV2; J: TRBJ2-4; size: few; D: -; CDR3: CASSEALGHGNIQYF; DNA: TGTGCCAGCAGTGAAGCGCTCGGGCACGGAAACATTCAGTACTTC
V: TRBV5-1; J: TRBJ1-1; size: -; D: -; CDR3: CASSLEAGKNTEAFF; DNA: TGCGCCAGCAGCTTGGAGGCAGGGAAGAACACTGAAGCTTTCTTT
V: TRBV7-9; J: TRBJ1-4; size: -; D: TRBD1; CDR3: CASSLTGTGNEKLFF; DNA: TGTGCCAGCAGCTTAACGGGGACAGGGAATGAAAAACTGTTTTTT
V: TRBV21-1; J: TRBJ1-2; size: -; D: -; CDR3: CASSKAGTGRYGYTF; DNA: TGTGCCAGCAGCAAAGCGGGGACAGGGCGCTATGGCTACACCTTC
V: TRBV6-2/TRBV6-3; J: TRBJ2-7; size: many; D: -; CDR3: CASREGYEQYF; DNA: TGTGCCAGCAGGGAGGGGTACGAGCAGTACTTC
V: TRBV4-1; J: TRBJ2-4; size: many; D: -; CDR3: CASSRDTVWYF; DNA: TGCGCCAGCAGCCGGGACACCGTATGGTACTTC
V: TRBV7-2; J: TRBJ1-1; size: -; D: TRBD1; CDR3: CASSWGQTGDKAFF; DNA: TGTGCCAGCAGCTGGGGACAAACAGGGGACAAAGCTTTCTTT